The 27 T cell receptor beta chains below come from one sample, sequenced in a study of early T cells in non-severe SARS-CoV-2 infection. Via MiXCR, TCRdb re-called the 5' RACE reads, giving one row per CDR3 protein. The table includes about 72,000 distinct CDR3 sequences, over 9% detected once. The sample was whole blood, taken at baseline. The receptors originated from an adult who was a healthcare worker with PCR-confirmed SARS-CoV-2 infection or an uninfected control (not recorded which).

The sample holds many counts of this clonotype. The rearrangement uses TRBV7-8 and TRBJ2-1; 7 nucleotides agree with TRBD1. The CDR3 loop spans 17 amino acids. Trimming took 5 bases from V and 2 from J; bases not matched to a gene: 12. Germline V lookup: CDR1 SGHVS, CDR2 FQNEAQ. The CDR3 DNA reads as TGTGCCAGCAGCCCGCCGTCGGACAGGTTAGCCTACAATGAGCAGTTCTTC. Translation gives CASSPPSDRLAYNEQFF.

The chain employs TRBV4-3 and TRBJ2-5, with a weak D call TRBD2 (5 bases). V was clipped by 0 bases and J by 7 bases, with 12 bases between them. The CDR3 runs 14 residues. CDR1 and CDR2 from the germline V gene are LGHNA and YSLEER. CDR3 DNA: TGCGCCAGCAGCCAAGATCCATTTCGGGGGACCCAGTACTTC. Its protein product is CASSQDPFRGTQYF.

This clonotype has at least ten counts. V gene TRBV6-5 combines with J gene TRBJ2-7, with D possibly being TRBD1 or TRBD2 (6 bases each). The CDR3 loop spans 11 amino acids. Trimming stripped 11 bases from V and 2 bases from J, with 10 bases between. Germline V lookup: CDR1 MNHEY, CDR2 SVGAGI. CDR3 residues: CASGAAYEQYF. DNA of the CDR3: TGTGCCTCGGGGGCGGCCTACGAGCAGTACTTC.

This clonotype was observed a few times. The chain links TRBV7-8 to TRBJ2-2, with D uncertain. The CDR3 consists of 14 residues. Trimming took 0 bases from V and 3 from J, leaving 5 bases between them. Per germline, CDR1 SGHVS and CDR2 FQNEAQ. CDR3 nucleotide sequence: TGTGCCAGCAGCTTAGCCCCCTACACCGGGGAGCTGTTTTTT. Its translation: CASSLAPYTGELFF.

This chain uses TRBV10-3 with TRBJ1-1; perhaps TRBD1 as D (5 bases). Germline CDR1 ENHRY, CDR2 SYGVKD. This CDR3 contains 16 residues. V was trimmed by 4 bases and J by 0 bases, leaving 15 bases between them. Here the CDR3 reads CAISGRGLQVNTEAFF. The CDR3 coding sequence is TGTGCCATCAGTGGTCGGGGGTTACAGGTGAACACTGAAGCTTTCTTT.

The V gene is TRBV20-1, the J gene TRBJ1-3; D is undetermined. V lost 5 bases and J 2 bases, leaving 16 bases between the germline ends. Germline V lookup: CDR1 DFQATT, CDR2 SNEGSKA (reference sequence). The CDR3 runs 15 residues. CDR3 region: CSARPARSPGNTIYF. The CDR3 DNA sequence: TGCAGTGCTCGCCCGGCGCGTAGCCCTGGAAACACCATATATTTT.

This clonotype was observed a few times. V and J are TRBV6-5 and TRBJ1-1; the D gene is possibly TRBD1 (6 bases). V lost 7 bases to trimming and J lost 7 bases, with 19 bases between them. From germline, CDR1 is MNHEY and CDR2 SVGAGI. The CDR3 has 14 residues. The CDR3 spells CASTTQGSAVEAFF. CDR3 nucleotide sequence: TGTGCCAGCACCACCCAGGGGTCCGCCGTTGAAGCTTTCTTT.

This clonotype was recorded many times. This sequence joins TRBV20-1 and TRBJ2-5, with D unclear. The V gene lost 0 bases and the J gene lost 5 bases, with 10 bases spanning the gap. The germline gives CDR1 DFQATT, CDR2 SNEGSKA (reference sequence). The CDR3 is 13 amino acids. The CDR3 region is CSARDWKAETQYF. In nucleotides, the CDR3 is TGCAGTGCTAGAGATTGGAAGGCCGAGACCCAGTACTTC.

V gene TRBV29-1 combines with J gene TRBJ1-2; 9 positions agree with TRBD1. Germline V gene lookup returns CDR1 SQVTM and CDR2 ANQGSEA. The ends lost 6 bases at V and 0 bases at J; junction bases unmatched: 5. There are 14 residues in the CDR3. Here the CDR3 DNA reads TGCAGCGTCGGGACAGGGCGGGCTAACTATGGCTACACCTTC. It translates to CSVGTGRANYGYTF.

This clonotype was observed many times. The CDR3 loop reads CSAILAGGYNEQFF. CDR3 nucleotides: TGCAGTGCTATACTAGCGGGGGGCTACAATGAGCAGTTCTTC. The gene calls are TRBV20-1 and TRBJ2-1; TRBD2 matches at 12 bases. Germline CDR1 reads DFQATT; CDR2 reads SNEGSKA (reference sequence). V was pared by 4 bases and J by 3 bases, with 1 base of the junction left unmatched. CDR3 length equals 14 residues.

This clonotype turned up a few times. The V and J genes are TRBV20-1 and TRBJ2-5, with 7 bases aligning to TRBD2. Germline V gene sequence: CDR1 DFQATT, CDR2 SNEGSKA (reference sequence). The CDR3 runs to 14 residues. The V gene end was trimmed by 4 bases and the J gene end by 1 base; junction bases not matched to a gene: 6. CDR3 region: CSAIWGGAQETQYF. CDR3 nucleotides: TGCAGTGCTATTTGGGGAGGGGCCCAAGAGACCCAGTACTTC.

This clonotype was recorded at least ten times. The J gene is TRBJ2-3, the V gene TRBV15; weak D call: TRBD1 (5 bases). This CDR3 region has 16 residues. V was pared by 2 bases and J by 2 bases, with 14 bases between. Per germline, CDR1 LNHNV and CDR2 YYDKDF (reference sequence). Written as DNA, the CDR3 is TGTGCCACCAGCAGACCAACTACAGGTATCACAGATACGCAGTATTTT. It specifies CATSRPTTGITDTQYF.

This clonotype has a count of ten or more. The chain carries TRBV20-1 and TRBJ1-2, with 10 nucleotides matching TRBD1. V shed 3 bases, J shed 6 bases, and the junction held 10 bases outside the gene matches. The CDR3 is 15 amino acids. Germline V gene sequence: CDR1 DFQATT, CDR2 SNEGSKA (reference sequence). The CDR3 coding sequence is TGCAGTGCTAGCGGACGGGACAGGGGCCGGCATGGCTACACCTTC. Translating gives CSASGRDRGRHGYTF.

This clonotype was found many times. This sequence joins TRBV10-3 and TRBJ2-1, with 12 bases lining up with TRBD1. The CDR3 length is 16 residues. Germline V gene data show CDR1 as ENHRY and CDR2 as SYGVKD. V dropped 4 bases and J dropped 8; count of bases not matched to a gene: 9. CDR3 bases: TGTGCCATCAGTGTATCCGGGACAGGGGGCTTGGATGAGCAGTTCTTC. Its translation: CAISVSGTGGLDEQFF.

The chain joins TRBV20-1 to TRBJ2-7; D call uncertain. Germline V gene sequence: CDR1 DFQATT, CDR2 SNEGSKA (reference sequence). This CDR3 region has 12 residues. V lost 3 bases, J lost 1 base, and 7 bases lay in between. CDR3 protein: CSASWQSYEQYF. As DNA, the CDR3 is TGCAGTGCTAGCTGGCAGTCCTACGAGCAGTACTTC.

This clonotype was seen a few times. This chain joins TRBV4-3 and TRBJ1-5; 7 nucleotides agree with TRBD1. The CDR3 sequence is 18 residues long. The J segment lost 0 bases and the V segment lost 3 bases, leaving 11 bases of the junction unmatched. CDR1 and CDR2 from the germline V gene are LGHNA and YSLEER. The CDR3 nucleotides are TGCGCCAGCAGCCAGGGGCTTCAAGGGGGCGATAGCAATCAGCCCCAGCATTTT. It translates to CASSQGLQGGDSNQPQHF.

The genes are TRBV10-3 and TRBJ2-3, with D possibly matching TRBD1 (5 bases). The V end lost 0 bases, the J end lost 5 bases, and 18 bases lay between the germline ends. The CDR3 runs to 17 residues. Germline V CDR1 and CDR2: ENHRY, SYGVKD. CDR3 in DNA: TGTGCCATCAGTGAGTCAAGGGGTAACTCCATCAGAGATACGCAGTATTTT. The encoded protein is CAISESRGNSIRDTQYF.

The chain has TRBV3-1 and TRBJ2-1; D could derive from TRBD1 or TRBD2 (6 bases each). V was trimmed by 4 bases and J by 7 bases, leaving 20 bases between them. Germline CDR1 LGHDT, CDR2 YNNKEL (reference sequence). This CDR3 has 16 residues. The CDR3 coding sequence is TGTGCCAGCAGCCCCCGCAAGGGGGGCTGGAGGAATGAGCAGTTCTTC. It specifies CASSPRKGGWRNEQFF.

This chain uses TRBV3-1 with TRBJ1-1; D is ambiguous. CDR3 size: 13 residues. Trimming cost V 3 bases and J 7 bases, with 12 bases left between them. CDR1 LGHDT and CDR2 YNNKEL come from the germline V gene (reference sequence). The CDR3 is CASSHDKRNEAFF. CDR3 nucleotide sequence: TGTGCCAGCAGCCATGACAAACGGAATGAAGCTTTCTTT. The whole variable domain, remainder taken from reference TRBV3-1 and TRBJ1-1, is DTAVSQTPKYLVTQMGNDKSIKCEQNLGHDTMYWYKQDSKKFLKIMFSYNNKELIINETVPNRFSPKSPDKAHLNLHINSLELGDSAVYFCASSHDKRNEAFFGQGTRLTVV.

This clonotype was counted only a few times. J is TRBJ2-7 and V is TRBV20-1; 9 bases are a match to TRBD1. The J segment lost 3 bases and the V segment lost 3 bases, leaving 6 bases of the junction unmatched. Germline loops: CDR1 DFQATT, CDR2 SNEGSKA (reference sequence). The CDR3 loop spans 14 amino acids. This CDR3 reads CSASTGTGYYEQYF. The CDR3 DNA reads TGCAGTGCTAGTACCGGGACAGGGTACTACGAGCAGTACTTC.

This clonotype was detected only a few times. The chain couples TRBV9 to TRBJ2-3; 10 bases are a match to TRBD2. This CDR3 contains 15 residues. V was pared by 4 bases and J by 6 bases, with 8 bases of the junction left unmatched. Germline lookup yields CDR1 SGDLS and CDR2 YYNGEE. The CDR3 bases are TGTGCCAGCAGCACCTCCGGGACTAGCGCCGATACGCAGTATTTT. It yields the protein CASSTSGTSADTQYF.

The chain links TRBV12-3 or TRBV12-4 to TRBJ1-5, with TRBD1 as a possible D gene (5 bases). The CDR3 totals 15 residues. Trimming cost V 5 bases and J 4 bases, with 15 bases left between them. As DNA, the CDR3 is TGTGCCAGCAGTCCCGGGACGGGCCGAAATCAGCCCCAGCATTTT. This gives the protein CASSPGTGRNQPQHF.

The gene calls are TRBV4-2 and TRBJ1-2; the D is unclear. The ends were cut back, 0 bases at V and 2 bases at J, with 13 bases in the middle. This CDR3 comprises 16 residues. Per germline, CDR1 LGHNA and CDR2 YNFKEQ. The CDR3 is CASSQDGSPINYGYTF. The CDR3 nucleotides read TGTGCCAGCAGCCAAGATGGGAGTCCAATCAACTATGGCTACACCTTC.

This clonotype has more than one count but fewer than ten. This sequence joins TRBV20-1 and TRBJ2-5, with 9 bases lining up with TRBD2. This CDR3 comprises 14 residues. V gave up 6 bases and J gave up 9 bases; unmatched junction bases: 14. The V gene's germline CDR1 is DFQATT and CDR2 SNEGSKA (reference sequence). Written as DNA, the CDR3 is TGCAGTGCCCTCGAAGCGGGGGGCGGAGGGCCCCAGTACTTC. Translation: CSALEAGGGGPQYF.

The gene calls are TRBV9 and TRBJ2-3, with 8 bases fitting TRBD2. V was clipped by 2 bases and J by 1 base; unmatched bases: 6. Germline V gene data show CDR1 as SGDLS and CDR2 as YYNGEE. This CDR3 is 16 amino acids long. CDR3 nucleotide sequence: TGTGCCAGCAGCGTCTGGAGCGGGGGCCGCACAGATACGCAGTATTTT. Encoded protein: CASSVWSGGRTDTQYF.

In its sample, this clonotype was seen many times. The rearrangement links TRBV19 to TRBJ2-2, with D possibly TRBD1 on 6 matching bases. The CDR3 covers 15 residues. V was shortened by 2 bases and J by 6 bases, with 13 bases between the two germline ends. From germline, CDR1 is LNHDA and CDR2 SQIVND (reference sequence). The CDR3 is CASSIQGPYAGELFF. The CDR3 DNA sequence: TGTGCCAGTAGTATACAGGGGCCCTACGCCGGGGAGCTGTTTTTT. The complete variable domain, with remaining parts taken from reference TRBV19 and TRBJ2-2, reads DGGITQSPKYLFRKEGQNVTLSCEQNLNHDAMYWYRQDPGQGLRLIYYSQIVNDFQKGDIAEGYSVSREKKESFPLTVTSAQKNPTAFYLCASSIQGPYAGELFFGEGSRLTVL.

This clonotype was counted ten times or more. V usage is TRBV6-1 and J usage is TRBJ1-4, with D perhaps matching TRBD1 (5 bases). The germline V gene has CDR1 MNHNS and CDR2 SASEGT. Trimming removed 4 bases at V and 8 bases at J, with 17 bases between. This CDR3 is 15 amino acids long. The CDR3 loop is CASSGPLGRDEKLFF. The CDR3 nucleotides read TGTGCCAGCAGTGGTCCCTTGGGCCGGGACGAAAAACTGTTTTTT.